This TCR beta chain was captured in a study of graft-versus-host responses after intestinal transplantation. Study summary: Following induction with anti-thymocyte globulin, all recipients were given tacrolimus and steroids for about three years.

Points from the study as a whole: Levels of circulating GvH clones at their peak were associated with early post-transplant HvG declines. GvH clones were found in recipient marrow; some appeared first in ileum or blood.

This CDR3 has 14 amino acids. Germline V lookup: CDR1 SGDLS, CDR2 YYNGEE. V lost 4 bases and J lost 3; bases outside the gene matches: 6. With respect to this clone: What it binds is unknown.

The method was immunoSEQ multiplex PCR; TCRdb's version includes in-frame clones alone and lacks a portion of them. The sample holds over 85,000 clones; 75% to 95% are singletons and the top ten take roughly 0.17%. Sequenced here: unstimulated CD4+ T cells sorted from spleen or lymph node cells, sampled before transplant. This chain joins TRBV9 and TRBJ2-7; 8 bases fit TRBD1. The TCR originated in a human donor who was the organ donor for an intestinal transplant. The CDR3: CASSPRQGYYEQYF. For the CDR3, the DNA is TGTGCCAGCAGCCCACGACAGGGGTACTACGAGCAGTACTTC.